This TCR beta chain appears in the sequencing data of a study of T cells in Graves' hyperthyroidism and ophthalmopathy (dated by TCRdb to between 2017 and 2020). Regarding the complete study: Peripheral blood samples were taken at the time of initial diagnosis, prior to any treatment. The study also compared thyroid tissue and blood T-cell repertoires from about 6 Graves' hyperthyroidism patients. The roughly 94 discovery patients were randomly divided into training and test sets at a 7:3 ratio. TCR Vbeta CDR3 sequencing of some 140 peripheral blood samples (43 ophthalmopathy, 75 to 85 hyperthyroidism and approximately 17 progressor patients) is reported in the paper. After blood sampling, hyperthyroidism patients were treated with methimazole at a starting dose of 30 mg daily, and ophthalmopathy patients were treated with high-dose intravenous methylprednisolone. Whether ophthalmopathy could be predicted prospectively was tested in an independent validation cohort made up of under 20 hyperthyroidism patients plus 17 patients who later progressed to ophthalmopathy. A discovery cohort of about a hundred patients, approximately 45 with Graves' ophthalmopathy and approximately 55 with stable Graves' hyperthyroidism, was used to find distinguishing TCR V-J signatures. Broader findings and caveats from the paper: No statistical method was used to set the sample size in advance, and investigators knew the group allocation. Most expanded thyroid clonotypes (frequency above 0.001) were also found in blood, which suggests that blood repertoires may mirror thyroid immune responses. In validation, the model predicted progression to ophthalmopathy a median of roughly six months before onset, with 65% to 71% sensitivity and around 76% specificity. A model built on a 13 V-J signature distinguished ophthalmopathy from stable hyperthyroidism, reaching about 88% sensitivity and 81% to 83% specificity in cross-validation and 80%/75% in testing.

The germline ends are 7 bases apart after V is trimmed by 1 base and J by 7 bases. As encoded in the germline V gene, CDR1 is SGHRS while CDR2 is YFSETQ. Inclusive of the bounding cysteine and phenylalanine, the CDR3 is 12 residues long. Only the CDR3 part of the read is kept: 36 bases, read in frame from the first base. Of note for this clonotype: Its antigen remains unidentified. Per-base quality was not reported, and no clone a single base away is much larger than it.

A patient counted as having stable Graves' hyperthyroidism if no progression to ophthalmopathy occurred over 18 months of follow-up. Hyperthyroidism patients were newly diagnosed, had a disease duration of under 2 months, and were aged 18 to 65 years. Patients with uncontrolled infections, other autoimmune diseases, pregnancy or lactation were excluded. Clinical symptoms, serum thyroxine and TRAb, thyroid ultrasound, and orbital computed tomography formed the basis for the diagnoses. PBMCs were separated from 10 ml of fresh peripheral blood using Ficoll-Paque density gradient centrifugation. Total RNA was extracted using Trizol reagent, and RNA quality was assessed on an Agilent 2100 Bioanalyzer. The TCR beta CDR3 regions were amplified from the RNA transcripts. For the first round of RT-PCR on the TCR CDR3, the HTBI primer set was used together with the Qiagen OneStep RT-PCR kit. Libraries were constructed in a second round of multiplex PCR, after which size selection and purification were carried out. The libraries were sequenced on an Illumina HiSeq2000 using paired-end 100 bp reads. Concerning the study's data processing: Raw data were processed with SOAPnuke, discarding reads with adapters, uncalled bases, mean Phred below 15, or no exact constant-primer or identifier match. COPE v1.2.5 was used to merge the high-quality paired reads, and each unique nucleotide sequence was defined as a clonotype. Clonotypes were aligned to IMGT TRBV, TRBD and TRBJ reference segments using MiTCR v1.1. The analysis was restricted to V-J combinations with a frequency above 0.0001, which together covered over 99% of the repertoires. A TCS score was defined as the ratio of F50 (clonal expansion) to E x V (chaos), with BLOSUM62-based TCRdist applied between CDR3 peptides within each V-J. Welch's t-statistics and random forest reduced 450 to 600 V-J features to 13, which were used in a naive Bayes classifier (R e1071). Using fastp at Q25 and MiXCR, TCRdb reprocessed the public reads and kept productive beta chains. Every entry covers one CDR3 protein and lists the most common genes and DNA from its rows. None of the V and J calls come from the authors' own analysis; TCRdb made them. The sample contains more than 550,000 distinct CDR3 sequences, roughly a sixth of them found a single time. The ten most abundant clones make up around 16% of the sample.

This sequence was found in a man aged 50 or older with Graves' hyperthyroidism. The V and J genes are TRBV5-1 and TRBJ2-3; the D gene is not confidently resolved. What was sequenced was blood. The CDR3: CASSLTPYTQYF. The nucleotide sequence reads TGCGCCAGCAGCTTGACCCCATATACGCAGTATTTT.